This T cell receptor beta chain came from a study of tissue T cells after allogeneic stem cell transplantation (dated by TCRdb to 2021 to 2024). Concerning the study at large: If a tissue had multiple samples, a pathologist reviewed H&E sections so that samples with histologically apparent lymphocytes got priority for sequencing. TCR beta repertoires were profiled across many tissues obtained from research autopsies of patients with and without GVHD, as well as in mouse models of GVHD. The human arm was conducted as a prospective observational study, and neither blinding nor randomization was performed. Paper-wide results and their limitations: In both patients and mice, only a limited portion of the TCR repertoire detected in tissues was captured by blood and spleen T cells. Within patients, how anatomically similar tissues were was a major factor shaping TCR repertoire composition, regardless of disease or transplant status. Sampling depth was acknowledged as a limitation, and the patient cohort was both small and clinically heterogeneous. No blood samples were available from the non-GVHD comparator patients. Not many T cell clones showed up in more than one patient, yet clustering based on motifs uncovered repertoire signatures that were shared across patients in a tissue-specific way. Which tissue TCRs were alloreactive or antigen-specific was not determined in the study, and some clones might have been persisting host cells.

Libraries came from the immunoSEQ multiplex PCR assay. Adaptive Biotechnologies performed TCRbeta CDR3 sequencing at survey depth and reported CDR3 sequences, V/J genes, productive frequency, and template counts. TCR beta CDR3 regions were amplified from genomic DNA rather than RNA. Per the authors' processing: Jensen-Shannon divergence was used to quantify pairwise repertoire overlap between tissues, with a value of 1 indicating complete divergence and a value of 0 indicating identical repertoires. Tissues were clustered by single-linkage agglomerative hierarchical clustering of pairwise JSD values and displayed as dendrograms. GLIPH2 was applied to all patient samples using simulation_depth 1000, kmer_min_depth 3, and cdr3_length_cutoff 8, and only groups with more than two unique CDR3s were retained. In a standardized tissue-overlap score, Jaccard GLIPH-group overlap across patients was extrapolated to a standard repertoire size of 1000 clones. Associations of diversity with clinical or experimental variables used linear mixed-effect models with tissue fixed effects and individual random effects. TCRdb holds this immuneACCESS table with in-frame rearrangements only. Some clones are missing; in checked studies, unresolved V genes explain under half, and the rest has no known cause. That table supplies the V and J calls and clone size; D and trimming were determined from the DNA. This sample comprises 9,700 or so clones, 50% to 80% of them detected only once. The ten biggest clones cover 20% to 30% of the sample.

This clone has just one count. Which antigen it targets is not known. The input lacks base qualities; no much larger clone sits a single base away. The intended sense of this specimen's time point label: human tissue collected at research (rapid) autopsy. Three non-HCT comparator patients with other cancers, having at least five GI tract samples and no known GI disease at death, were selected retrospectively. After a median post-mortem interval of roughly 8.9 hours, the autopsy tissues collected included GI sites spanning esophagus to rectum, along with liver, skin and lymphoid organs including spleen. Autopsy specimens were bisected, with one portion flash-frozen in liquid nitrogen and the remainder formalin-fixed, and GI outer muscle layers were removed. Genomic DNA was extracted from frozen tissues using the Mag-Bind Blood & Tissue DNA HDQ 96 Kit on a Chemagic 360 or the DNeasy Blood & Tissue Kit. Because of concern about red blood cell contamination, extracted DNA underwent additional purification with the Genomic DNA Clean & Concentrator-25 kit.

The CDR3 starts with the cysteine, ends with the phenylalanine, and has 15 residues. Just CDR3 DNA is preserved here, 45 bases in frame from base 1. From a lookup of the germline V gene, CDR1 and CDR2 are MDHEN and SYDVKM. The germline ends are 12 bases apart after V is trimmed by 4 bases and J by 3 bases. This sample comprised tissue from the stomach, obtained at autopsy. This receptor chain uses TRBV28 and TRBJ2-2; TRBD2 is possibly the D segment (5 matching bases). This receptor was obtained from a male donor at least 60 years old with lung cancer. The CDR3 sequence is CASSYGGHDTGELFF. The nucleotide sequence is given as TGTGCCAGCAGTTACGGCGGGCACGACACCGGGGAGCTGTTTTTT.